This TCR beta chain was identified in a study of beta chain features in type 1 diabetes. Trimming took 2 bases from V and 5 from J; bases not matched to a gene: 5. The CDR3 is 14 amino acids. The germline CDR1 and CDR2 sequences are SGHDT and YYEEEE. Sorted populations were all over 95% pure. This clone has a handful of counts. The study reverse transcribed the entire isolated RNA, so it sequenced expressed TCRB transcripts. Clones were read by immunoSEQ multiplex PCR, and TCRdb kept only the in-frame ones, dropping some. The sample shows over 700,000 clones, about 17% of them seen only once. The specimen was naive CD4+ T cells from blood. The chain links TRBV5-6 to TRBJ1-2; 8 nucleotides agree with TRBD1. The receptor's source is a woman aged 18-30 years in good health. The CDR3: CASSLGTGIYGYTF. In DNA form, the CDR3 reads TGTGCCAGCAGCTTAGGGACAGGCATTTATGGCTACACCTTC.